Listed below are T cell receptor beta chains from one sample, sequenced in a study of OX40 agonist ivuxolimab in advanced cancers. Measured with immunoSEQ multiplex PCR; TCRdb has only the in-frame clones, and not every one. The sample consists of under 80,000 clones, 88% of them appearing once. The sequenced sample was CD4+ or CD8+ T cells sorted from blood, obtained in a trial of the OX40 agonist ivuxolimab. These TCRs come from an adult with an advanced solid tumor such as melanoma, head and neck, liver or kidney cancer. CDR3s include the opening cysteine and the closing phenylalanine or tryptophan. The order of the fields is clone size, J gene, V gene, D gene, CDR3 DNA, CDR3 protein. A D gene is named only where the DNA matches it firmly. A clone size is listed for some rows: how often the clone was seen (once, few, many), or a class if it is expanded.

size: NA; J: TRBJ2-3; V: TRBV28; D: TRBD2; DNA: TGTGCCAGCAGAGACCAACTAGCGGGGAGCACAGATACGCAGTATTTT; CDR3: CASRDQLAGSTDTQYF
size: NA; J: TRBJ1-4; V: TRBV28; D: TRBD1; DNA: TGTGCCAGCAGTTCAAGGGGGGGGACAGGGAGTGAAAAACTGTTTTTT; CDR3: CASSSRGGTGSEKLFF
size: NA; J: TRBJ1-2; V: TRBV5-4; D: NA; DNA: TGTGCCAGCAGCTACCCAGGGTATGGCTACACCTTC; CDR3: CASSYPGYGYTF
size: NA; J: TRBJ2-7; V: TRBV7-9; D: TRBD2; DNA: TGTGCCAGCAGTCTGGGGACTAGTGACGAGCAGTACTTC; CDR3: CASSLGTSDEQYF
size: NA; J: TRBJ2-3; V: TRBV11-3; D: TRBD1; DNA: TGTGCCAGCAGCCGCCGACAGGGGGTTGAAGATACGCAGTATTTT; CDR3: CASSRRQGVEDTQYF
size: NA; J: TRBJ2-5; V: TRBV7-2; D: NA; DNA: TGTGCCAGCAGCCCGCCGACTAGTAGAGAGACCCAGTACTTC; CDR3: CASSPPTSRETQYF
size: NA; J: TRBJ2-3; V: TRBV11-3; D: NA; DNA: TGTGCCAGCAGCTTAGGGATGGCCGCGGATACGCAGTATTTT; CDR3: CASSLGMAADTQYF
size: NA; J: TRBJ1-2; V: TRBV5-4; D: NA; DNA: TGTGCCAGCAGCTTGGAAAGGAACAGGGTCCAAGCTAACTATGGCTACACCTTC; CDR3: CASSLERNRVQANYGYTF
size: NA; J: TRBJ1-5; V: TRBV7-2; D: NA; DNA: TGTGCCAGCAGCTTAATGGCAGGAGTTTTAGGACAGCCCCAGCATTTT; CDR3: CASSLMAGVLGQPQHF
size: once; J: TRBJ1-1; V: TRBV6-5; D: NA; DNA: TGTGCCAGCAGTACCCCCGGGGGACGGGGAGCTTTCTTT; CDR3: CASSTPGGRGAFF
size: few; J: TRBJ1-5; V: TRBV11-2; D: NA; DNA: TGTGCCAGCAGCCGAGAGGTTGGAGATCAGCCCCAGCATTTT; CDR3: CASSREVGDQPQHF